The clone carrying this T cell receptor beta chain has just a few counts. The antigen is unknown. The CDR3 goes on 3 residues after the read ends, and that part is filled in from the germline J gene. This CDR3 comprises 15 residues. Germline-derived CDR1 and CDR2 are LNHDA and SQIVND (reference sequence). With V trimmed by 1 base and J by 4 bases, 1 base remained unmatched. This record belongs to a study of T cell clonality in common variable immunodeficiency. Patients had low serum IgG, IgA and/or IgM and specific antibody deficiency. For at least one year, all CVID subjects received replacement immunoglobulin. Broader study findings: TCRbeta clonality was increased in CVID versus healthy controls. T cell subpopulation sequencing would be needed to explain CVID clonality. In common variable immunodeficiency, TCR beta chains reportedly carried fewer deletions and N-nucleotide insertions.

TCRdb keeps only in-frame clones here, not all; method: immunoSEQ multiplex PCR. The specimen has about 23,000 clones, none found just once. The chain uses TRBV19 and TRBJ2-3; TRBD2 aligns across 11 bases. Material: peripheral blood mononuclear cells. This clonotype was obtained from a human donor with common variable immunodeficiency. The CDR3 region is CASSIVAGGPDTQYF. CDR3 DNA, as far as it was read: TGTGCCAGTAGTATAGTAGCGGGGGGGCCAGATACG.